This is a list of T cell receptor beta chains from one sample in a study of T cells in Graves' hyperthyroidism and ophthalmopathy. TCRdb analysed the multiplex PCR reads with MiXCR anew, one entry per CDR3 protein. The sample shows about 520,000 distinct CDR3 sequences, approximately 25% of them seen only once. Sequencing was carried out using blood. These receptors were taken from a woman aged 25 to 39 with Graves' ophthalmopathy. Both conserved end residues are part of each CDR3. The order of the fields is D gene, clone size, J gene, V gene, CDR3 protein, CDR3 DNA. The D gene is left open where the match is weak. Rows may omit the clone size; those that give it use once, few, many or a size class.

-,many,TRBJ2-2,TRBV4-2,CASSQEWTATNTGELFF,TGTGCCAGCAGCCAAGAATGGACAGCCACGAACACCGGGGAGCTGTTTTTT
-,-,TRBJ1-6,TRBV11-2,CASSISRALINSPLHF,TGTGCCAGCAGCATATCACGGGCCTTGATAAATTCACCCCTCCACTTT
-,few,TRBJ1-1,TRBV2,CASSEHGLNTEAFF,TGTGCCAGCAGTGAACACGGCCTGAACACTGAAGCTTTCTTT
-,-,TRBJ2-5,TRBV11-2,CASSLYPYQETQYF,TGTGCCAGCAGCTTATACCCCTACCAAGAGACCCAGTACTTC
TRBD2,many,TRBJ2-5,TRBV15,CATSRDLAGVQTQYF,TGTGCCACCAGCAGGGACTTAGCGGGGGTCCAGACCCAGTACTTC
TRBD1,once,TRBJ2-7,TRBV6-1,CASSLGQGAQYEQYF,TGTGCCAGCAGCCTTGGACAGGGGGCCCAATACGAGCAGTACTTC
TRBD1,many,TRBJ2-5,TRBV6-2/TRBV6-3,CASSYSGTDQGTQYF,TGTGCCAGCAGTTACTCTGGGACAGACCAAGGGACCCAGTACTTC
-,many,TRBJ2-2,TRBV6-5,CASSYSLSTGELFF,TGTGCCAGCAGTTACTCGCTTTCCACCGGGGAGCTGTTTTTT
TRBD2,-,TRBJ2-2,TRBV4-2,CASSQVLAANTGELFF,TGTGCCAGCAGCCAAGTACTAGCGGCGAACACCGGGGAGCTGTTTTTT
TRBD1,-,TRBJ1-1,TRBV12-3/TRBV12-4,CASSTGTDTNTEAFF,TGTGCCAGCAGCACAGGGACAGATACGAACACTGAAGCTTTCTTT
TRBD1,many,TRBJ2-2,TRBV2,CASSEPGQGVTGELFF,TGTGCCAGCAGTGAACCGGGACAGGGGGTTACCGGGGAGCTGTTTTTT
TRBD1,many,TRBJ2-6,TRBV7-8,CASSAGQGRTNVLTF,TGTGCCAGCAGCGCCGGACAGGGTCGAACCAACGTCCTGACTTTC
TRBD1,-,TRBJ1-5,TRBV2,CASSWTGGRNQPQHF,TGTGCCAGCAGTTGGACAGGGGGTCGCAATCAGCCCCAGCATTTT
TRBD1,-,TRBJ2-7,TRBV11-2,CASSSVRQGLYEQYF,TGTGCCAGCAGCTCCGTTAGACAGGGGCTCTACGAGCAGTACTTC
-,many,TRBJ1-5,TRBV12-3/TRBV12-4,CASSLAGSGGNQPQHF,TGTGCCAGCAGTTTAGCCGGCAGCGGCGGCAATCAGCCCCAGCATTTT
TRBD1,many,TRBJ2-5,TRBV4-1,CASSQPTGYRGSETQYF,TGCGCCAGCAGCCAACCCACCGGGTACAGGGGGTCGGAGACCCAGTACTTC
TRBD1,few,TRBJ1-2,TRBV11-2,CASSPGGTVYGYTF,TGTGCCAGCAGCCCAGGAGGGACAGTTTATGGCTACACCTTC
-,many,TRBJ1-1,TRBV29-1,CSVNRGGTEAFF,TGCAGCGTAAATAGGGGGGGCACTGAAGCTTTCTTT
-,many,TRBJ1-5,TRBV19,CASSIGGNQPQHF,TGTGCCAGTAGTATAGGTGGCAATCAGCCCCAGCATTTT
-,many,TRBJ1-5,TRBV25-1,CASSRTGDSQPQHF,TGTGCCAGCAGTCGTACAGGCGATTCTCAGCCCCAGCATTTT
TRBD1,many,TRBJ1-2,TRBV19,CASSIPGTGGFQRNYGYTF,TGTGCCAGTAGTATTCCCGGGACAGGGGGATTCCAGAGAAACTATGGCTACACCTTC
-,-,TRBJ1-1,TRBV12-3/TRBV12-4,CASNINGYRNTEAFF,TGTGCCAGCAACATTAACGGGTATAGGAACACTGAAGCTTTCTTT
-,many,TRBJ1-2,TRBV2,CASRDMGYGYTF,TGTGCCAGCAGGGACATGGGCTATGGCTACACCTTC
TRBD1,many,TRBJ2-7,TRBV6-1,CASSPGQLRLQYF,TGTGCCAGCAGCCCGGGACAGCTAAGGTTACAGTACTTC
-,-,TRBJ1-1,TRBV6-1,CASSTGMITEAFF,TGTGCCAGCAGTACAGGGATGATTACTGAAGCTTTCTTT
TRBD1,many,TRBJ1-2,TRBV7-8,CASSSMQGAGYTF,TGTGCCAGCAGTTCTATGCAGGGGGCGGGCTACACCTTC
TRBD1,many,TRBJ1-2,TRBV14,CASSQVTGGSYGYTF,TGTGCCAGCAGCCAAGTGACAGGGGGCAGCTATGGCTACACCTTC
TRBD2,few,TRBJ2-5,TRBV3-1,CASSQVETSGGEQETQYF,TGTGCCAGCAGCCAAGTTGAGACTAGCGGGGGTGAACAAGAGACCCAGTACTTC
-,-,TRBJ1-2,TRBV20-1,CSARAQGYGYTF,TGCAGTGCAAGGGCACAGGGCTATGGCTACACCTTC
TRBD2,many,TRBJ2-2,TRBV27,CASSLWAGVDTGELFF,TGTGCCAGCAGTTTATGGGCGGGGGTGGACACCGGGGAGCTGTTTTTT
TRBD2,-,TRBJ2-5,TRBV5-1,CASSDSGGYQETQYF,TGCGCCAGCAGTGACAGCGGGGGGTACCAAGAGACCCAGTACTTC